Each of the 20 T cell receptor beta chains below was sequenced from the same sample in a study of blood T cell repertoires in COVID-19 (TCRdb year 2020). Library preparation used the immunoSEQ multiplex PCR assay. The table was pulled from immuneACCESS by TCRdb, which kept in-frame rearrangements only. Such tables lose some clones; where checked, under half of the loss comes from unresolved V genes, and the rest has no known cause. The sample yields hundreds of thousands of clones; about 91% were counted once. Jointly, the top ten make up over 1.2% of the sample. The sample consisted of peripheral blood. These receptors were collected from an older man with acute or convalescent COVID-19.

A word on this clone: At the DNA level, this CDR3 is encoded by other sequences in the same sample as well. This rearrangement joins TRBV7-2 to TRBJ1-5; 10 nucleotides match TRBD1. This CDR3 region has 15 residues. Germline CDR1 and CDR2: SGHTA and FQGNSA. V gave up 5 bases and J gave up 5 bases; unmatched junction bases: 6. The CDR3 sequence is CASSLRQGADQPQHF. The DNA for the CDR3 is TGTGCCAGCAGCCTGAGACAGGGGGCCGATCAGCCCCAGCATTTT.

The rearrangement joins TRBV6-5 to TRBJ2-7; D may be TRBD2 (5 bases). The CDR3 consists of 14 residues. Looked up from germline, CDR1 is MNHEY and CDR2 is SVGAGI. The V end was cut by 2 bases, the J end by 4 bases, with 12 bases between. The CDR3 reads CASSYVGVGYEQYF. The CDR3 DNA reads as TGTGCCAGCAGTTACGTGGGAGTGGGGTACGAGCAGTACTTC.

V gene TRBV5-6 combines with J gene TRBJ1-5; D might be TRBD1 (6 bases). CDR1 SGHDT and CDR2 YYEEEE come from the germline V gene. V was trimmed by 4 bases and J by 11 bases, leaving 16 bases between them. The CDR3 extends over 13 amino acids. CDR3 bases: TGTGCCAGCAGCGACGTGGGGGGGCAGGCCCAGCATTTT. Its translation: CASSDVGGQAQHF.

This clone has a handful of counts. The chain is built from TRBV5-4 and TRBJ2-7, with TRBD1 matching 10 bases. Trimming at V came to 1 base and at J to 1 base, leaving 2 bases not matched to a gene. Germline V CDR1 and CDR2: SGHNT, YYREEE (reference sequence). CDR3 length: 15 residues. As DNA, the CDR3 is TGTGCCAGCAGCTTGTGGGACAGGGGTTCCTACGAGCAGTACTTC. The encoded protein is CASSLWDRGSYEQYF.

The chain uses TRBV9 and TRBJ1-4; 8 nucleotides line up with TRBD1. The J segment lost 7 bases and the V segment lost 3 bases, leaving 5 bases of the junction unmatched. The CDR3 loop spans 14 amino acids. The V gene's germline CDR1 is SGDLS and CDR2 YYNGEE. The CDR3 nucleotides are TGTGCCAGCAGCGCCTCAGGGGGCACTGAAAAACTGTTTTTT. This encodes CASSASGGTEKLFF.

The rearrangement joins TRBV11-2 to TRBJ1-1, with TRBD1 identical over 10 bases. Per germline, CDR1 SGHAT and CDR2 FQNNGV. The CDR3 is made up of 14 amino acids. V gave up 6 bases and J gave up 6 bases; unmatched junction bases: 7. The CDR3 DNA sequence: TGTGCCAGCAGTCCTAGGGACAGGGGCGCTGAAGCTTTCTTT. As protein: CASSPRDRGAEAFF. Full variable domain (remainder filled in from reference TRBV11-2 and TRBJ1-1): EAGVAQSPRYKIIEKRQSVAFWCNPISGHATLYWYQQILGQGPKLLIQFQNNGVVDDSQLPKDRFSAERLKGVDSTLKIQPAKLEDSAVYLCASSPRDRGAEAFFGQGTRLTVV.

CDR3 loop: CASRKQGANTEAFF. CDR3 in DNA: TGTGCCAGCCGCAAACAGGGCGCGAACACTGAAGCTTTCTTT. The V and J genes are TRBV6-5 and TRBJ1-1, with D tentatively TRBD1 (6 bases). V was pared by 8 bases and J by 1 base, with 14 bases between. The CDR3 covers 14 residues. The germline gives CDR1 MNHEY, CDR2 SVGAGI.

V gene TRBV14 combines with J gene TRBJ2-2; weak D call: TRBD2 (5 bases). Germline CDR1 and CDR2: SGHDN and FVKESK. The V gene lost 4 bases and the J gene lost 5 bases, with 17 bases spanning the gap. This CDR3 comprises 16 residues. The CDR3 DNA reads as TGTGCCAGCAGCCGGAGGCTGGGAGTGGGGACCGGGGAGCTGTTTTTT. It translates to CASSRRLGVGTGELFF.

The CDR3 DNA follows: TGCGCCAGCAGCCCTGGGACTAGCGGCCTCCAAGAGACCCAGTACTTC. Translated: CASSPGTSGLQETQYF. The rearrangement joins TRBV4-3 to TRBJ2-5, with 11 bases fitting TRBD2. There are 16 residues in the CDR3. The germline V gene encodes CDR1 LGHNA and CDR2 YSLEER. V lost 4 bases and J lost 1; bases outside the gene matches: 5.

J is TRBJ1-2 and V is TRBV7-3, with D possibly being TRBD1 (5 bases). Between the trimmed V and J ends, which lost 1 base and 4 bases, there was a span of 13 bases. In germline, CDR1 is SGHTA, CDR2 FQGTGA. The CDR3 runs 15 residues. In DNA form, the CDR3 reads TGTGCCAGCAGCTTAAGCTCAGGGCCGGCCTATGGCTACACCTTC. The encoded protein is CASSLSSGPAYGYTF. The variable domain in full, with the rest retrieved from reference TRBV7-3 and TRBJ1-2, is GAGVSQTPSNKVTEKGKYVELRCDPISGHTALYWYRQSLGQGPEFLIYFQGTGAADDSGLPNDRFFAVRPEGSVSTLKIQRTERGDSAVYLCASSLSSGPAYGYTFGSGTRLTVV.

V and J are TRBV2 and TRBJ2-3, with D maybe TRBD1 (6 bases). The CDR3 covers 17 residues. V was shortened by 4 bases and J by 0 bases, with 17 bases between the two germline ends. Per germline, CDR1 SNHLY and CDR2 FYNNEI. In DNA, the CDR3 is TGTGCCAGCAGTGTTCAAGGGGGATCGATTAGCACAGATACGCAGTATTTT. Translation: CASSVQGGSISTDTQYF.

The chain's CDR3 is CASSLTGGSDTQYF. The CDR3 DNA reads as TGTGCCAGCAGTTTGACAGGGGGGTCAGATACGCAGTATTTT. This sequence joins TRBV6-6 and TRBJ2-3; 9 nucleotides agree with TRBD1. The CDR3 length is 14 residues. Trimming at V came to 4 bases and at J to 4 bases, leaving 3 bases not matched to a gene. The germline gives CDR1 MNHNY, CDR2 SVGAGI (reference sequence).

The genes are TRBV9 and TRBJ1-1; 7 nucleotides agree with TRBD1. V lost 5 bases and J lost 8; bases outside the gene matches: 9. The CDR3 consists of 13 residues. CDR1 and CDR2 from the germline V gene are SGDLS and YYNGEE. DNA for the CDR3: TGTGCCAGCAGTCATGGGGACAGTATAGAAGCTTTCTTT. Its protein is CASSHGDSIEAFF. Full variable domain (outside the CDR3, taken from reference TRBV9 and TRBJ1-1): DSGVTQTPKHLITATGQRVTLRCSPRSGDLSVYWYQQSLDQGLQFLIQYYNGEERAKGNILERFSAQQFPDLHSELNLSSLELGDSALYFCASSHGDSIEAFFGQGTRLTVV.

The J gene is TRBJ1-1, the V gene TRBV18, with 7 bases lining up with TRBD1. The CDR3 covers 16 residues. Per germline, CDR1 KGHSH and CDR2 LQKENI. Trimming removed 6 bases from V and 2 bases from J; junction bases left unmatched: 12. CDR3 bases: TGTGCCAGCTCCCTCAGGGACAGCTTAACCAACACTGAAGCTTTCTTT. Translating gives CASSLRDSLTNTEAFF.

This clone was found once. This chain links TRBV5-1 with TRBJ2-2; TRBD2 matches 9 bases. The CDR3 totals 15 residues. The trim removed 0 bases at V and 5 bases at J, leaving 2 bases unmatched. Germline V gene lookup returns CDR1 SGHRS and CDR2 YFSETQ. CDR3 in DNA: TGCGCCAGCAGCTTGGCAACTAGCGGGACCGGGGAGCTGTTTTTT. Its translation: CASSLATSGTGELFF.

This clone was detected only once. Written as DNA, the CDR3 is TGTGCCAGCAGCTTAGCCGGCGGGGGAATGCCCAATGAGCAGTTCTTC. Its translation: CASSLAGGGMPNEQFF. The V call is TRBV11-3, the J call TRBJ2-1; 7 bases are a match to TRBD2. Germline V gives CDR1 SGHNT, CDR2 YENEEA. Trimming at V came to 1 base and at J to 6 bases, leaving 9 bases not matched to a gene. This CDR3 has 16 residues.

The CDR3 loop is CASSLKPGQQNTEAFF. Written as DNA, the CDR3 is TGCGCCAGCAGCCTTAAACCGGGACAGCAGAACACTGAAGCTTTCTTT. This rearrangement joins TRBV4-3 to TRBJ1-1, with 7 bases matching TRBD1. The V gene's germline CDR1 is LGHNA and CDR2 YSLEER. The V and J ends lost 4 bases and 1 base, in that order; junction bases with no gene match: 9. The CDR3 runs to 16 residues.

This rearrangement joins TRBV11-2 to TRBJ1-5, with a weak D call TRBD1 (5 bases). Trimming shortened V by 4 bases and J by 0 bases, and 10 bases separated the two germline ends. The CDR3 runs 15 residues. Germline CDR1 SGHAT, CDR2 FQNNGV. The CDR3 here is CASSYGGFSNQPQHF. CDR3 sequence (DNA): TGTGCCAGCAGCTACGGGGGGTTTAGCAATCAGCCCCAGCATTTT.

The chain recombines TRBV29-1 with TRBJ1-5, with D perhaps TRBD1 (5 bases). Trimming removed 4 bases from V and 2 bases from J, with 12 bases in between. Germline V lookup: CDR1 SQVTM, CDR2 ANQGSEA. CDR3 length: 14 amino acids. CDR3 sequence (DNA): TGCAGCGTTGGGGGAGGGGTAGGCAATCAGCCCCAGCATTTT. Its translation is CSVGGGVGNQPQHF.

The rearrangement links TRBV19 to TRBJ1-1; D remains ambiguous. Trimming took off 5 bases at V and 1 base at J, with 11 bases between the two ends. The CDR3 extends over 14 amino acids. Germline V gene lookup returns CDR1 LNHDA and CDR2 SQIVND (reference sequence). The CDR3 here is CASSPLDTNTEAFF. For the CDR3, the DNA is TGTGCCAGTAGTCCATTAGACACGAACACTGAAGCTTTCTTT.